These 6 T cell receptor beta chains share one sample of origin, sequenced in a study of blood T cell repertoires in COVID-19 (dated by TCRdb to 2020 to 2022). Receptor amplification or capture employed the immunoSEQ multiplex PCR assay. TCRdb holds this immuneACCESS table with in-frame rearrangements only. Some clones are missing; in checked studies, unresolved V genes explain under half, and the rest has no known cause. The sample records 210,000 or so clones, about 89% of which are singletons. The biggest ten clones account for 4.5% to 5.5% of the sample. Specimen: peripheral blood. Source of these receptors: a woman in her forties with acute or convalescent COVID-19.

V and J are TRBV9 and TRBJ1-4; TRBD1 matches 8 bases. Trimming cost V 3 bases and J 8 bases; bases outside gene matches: 9. This CDR3 is 15 amino acids long. Germline CDR1 reads SGDLS; CDR2 reads YYNGEE. CDR3 nucleotide sequence: TGTGCCAGCAGCGCGACAGGGGACCTAGGGGAAAAACTGTTTTTT. The encoded protein is CASSATGDLGEKLFF.

In its sample, this clone was seen once. This sequence joins TRBV4-1 and TRBJ2-3; D is undetermined. The CDR3 extends over 12 amino acids. Germline V CDR1 and CDR2: MGHRA, YSYEKL. V was shortened by 0 bases and J by 12 bases, with 10 bases between the two germline ends. The CDR3, as DNA: TGCGCCAGCAGCCAAGATGGGCAGGATCAGTATTTT. This gives the protein CASSQDGQDQYF.

CDR3 region: CASSNTGTGNYEQYV. The CDR3 nucleotides are TGTGCCAGCTCCAACACCGGGACAGGCAACTACGAGCAGTACGTC. The rearrangement joins TRBV6-5 to TRBJ2-7; TRBD1 matches at 8 bases. The CDR3 spans 15 residues. The V segment lost 8 bases and the J segment 3 bases; nucleotides outside the gene matches: 12. Per germline, CDR1 MNHEY and CDR2 SVGAGI.

The CDR3 spells CASSGRPGLAGGAVPGANVLTF. The DNA of the CDR3 is TGTGCCAGCAGCGGAAGGCCAGGACTAGCGGGGGGGGCCGTTCCTGGGGCCAACGTCCTGACTTTC. This chain connects TRBV3-1 (or the pseudogene TRBV3-2) to TRBJ2-6, with 15 nucleotides matching TRBD2. The J segment lost 2 bases and the V segment lost 5 bases, leaving 16 bases of the junction unmatched. Germline assignment: CDR1 LGHDT and CDR2 YNNKEL (reference sequence). This CDR3 spans 22 amino acids.

The chain employs TRBV27 and TRBJ1-6, with TRBD1 identical over 8 bases. The germline V gene encodes CDR1 MNHEY and CDR2 SMNVEV (reference sequence). The CDR3 is 14 amino acids. After removal of 4 bases from V and 8 bases from J, the junction contained 4 bases not matched to a gene. CDR3 residues: CASSYQGADSPLHF. The CDR3 DNA follows: TGTGCCAGCAGTTATCAGGGGGCGGATTCACCCCTCCACTTT.

V is TRBV7-8 and J is TRBJ1-2; no clear D gene. This CDR3 is 13 amino acids long. The V gene lost 1 base and the J gene lost 8 bases, with 11 bases spanning the gap. Looked up from germline, CDR1 is SGHVS and CDR2 is FQNEAQ. DNA of the CDR3: TGTGCCAGCAGCTTAGGACTTCCCGGAGGCTACACCTTC. This codes for CASSLGLPGGYTF.